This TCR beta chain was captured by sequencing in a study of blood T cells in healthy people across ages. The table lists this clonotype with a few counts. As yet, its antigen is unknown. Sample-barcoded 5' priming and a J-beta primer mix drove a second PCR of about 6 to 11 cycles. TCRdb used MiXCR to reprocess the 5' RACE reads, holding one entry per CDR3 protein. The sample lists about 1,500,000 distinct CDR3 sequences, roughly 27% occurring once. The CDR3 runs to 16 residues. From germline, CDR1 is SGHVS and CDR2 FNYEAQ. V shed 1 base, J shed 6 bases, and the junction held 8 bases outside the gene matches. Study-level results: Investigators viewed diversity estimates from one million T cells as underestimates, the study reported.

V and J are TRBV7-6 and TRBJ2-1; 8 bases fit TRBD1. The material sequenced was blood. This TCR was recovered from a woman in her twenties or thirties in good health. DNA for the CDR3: TGTGCCAGCAGCTTAGAGGGGGCAGGGGGCTTCAATGAGCAGTTCTTC. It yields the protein CASSLEGAGGFNEQFF.